This T cell receptor (beta chain) was obtained from a study of blood T cell repertoires in COVID-19. Germline-derived CDR1 and CDR2 are ENHRY and SYGVKD. The length of the CDR3 is 14 residues. The V gene end was trimmed by 1 base and the J gene end by 5 bases; junction bases not matched to a gene: 4. This clone came up a few times. As originally analysed: Cell counts per sample came from amplifying reference gene primers. Generated by immunoSEQ multiplex PCR, the TCRdb table keeps only in-frame clones and is missing some. The DNA was the basis for D and trimming; V, J and clone size are from that table. The sample lists over 85,000 clones, under 85% occurring once.

This receptor was taken from a man between 65 and 79 years old with acute or convalescent COVID-19. The rearrangement uses TRBV10-3 and TRBJ1-2, with 7 positions matching TRBD1. Material: peripheral blood. The CDR3 DNA follows: TGTGCCATCAGTGAGTTGGGACAGCGGTATGGCTACACCTTC. It is translated as CAISELGQRYGYTF.